In this sample, the clone carrying this TCR beta chain is large (0.1 to 1%). Its antigen is currently unknown. Study conclusions and caveats: Greatest tumor Treg TCR overlap was with tumor naive CD4+ cells. Tumor memory CD4+ T cell TCR gene usage clustered with blood and lymph node memory CD4+ cells and lymph node naive CD4+ cells.

TCRdb reprocessed the multiplex PCR reads with MiXCR, giving one entry per CDR3 protein. Among 720 or so distinct CDR3 sequences listed, around 21% were seen once. Treg sorting used a CD4+CD25+CD127-/low gate. Sequenced material: Tregs sorted from blood. This receptor was identified in a female donor with breast cancer.

This CDR3 is CASSSGWAGAGYTF. CDR3 coding DNA: TGTGCCAGCAGTTCCGGGTGGGCAGGGGCCGGCTACACCTTC. This chain links TRBV12-3 or TRBV12-4 with TRBJ1-2; a weak D match, TRBD1 (6 bases). This CDR3 has 14 residues. Between the trimmed V and J ends, which lost 4 bases and 8 bases, there was a span of 17 bases.